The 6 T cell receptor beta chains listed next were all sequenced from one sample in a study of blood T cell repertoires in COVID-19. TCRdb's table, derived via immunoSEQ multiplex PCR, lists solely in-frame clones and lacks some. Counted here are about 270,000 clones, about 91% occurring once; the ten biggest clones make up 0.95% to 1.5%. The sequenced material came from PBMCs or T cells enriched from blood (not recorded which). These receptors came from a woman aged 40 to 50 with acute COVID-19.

CDR3 sequence: CASSLTSRNTGELFF. CDR3 sequence (DNA): TGTGCCAGCTCCCTGACTAGCAGAAACACCGGGGAGCTGTTTTTT. V usage is TRBV27 and J usage is TRBJ2-2; 7 bases are shared with TRBD2. Germline CDR1 is MNHEY and CDR2 is SMNVEV (reference sequence). Trimming removed 8 bases from V and 2 bases from J; junction bases left unmatched: 8. The CDR3 extends over 15 amino acids.

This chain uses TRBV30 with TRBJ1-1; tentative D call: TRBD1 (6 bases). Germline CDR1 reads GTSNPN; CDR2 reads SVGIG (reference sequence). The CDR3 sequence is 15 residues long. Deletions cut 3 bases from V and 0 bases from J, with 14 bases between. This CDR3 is CAWSDHRDMNTEAFF. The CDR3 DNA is TGTGCCTGGAGCGACCACAGGGACATGAACACTGAAGCTTTCTTT.

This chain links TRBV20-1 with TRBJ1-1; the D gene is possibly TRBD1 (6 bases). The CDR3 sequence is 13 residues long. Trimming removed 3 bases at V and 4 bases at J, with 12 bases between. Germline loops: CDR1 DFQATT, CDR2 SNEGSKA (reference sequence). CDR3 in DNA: TGCAGTGCTAGTCAGGGGAAGATCACTGAAGCTTTCTTT. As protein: CSASQGKITEAFF.

CDR3 in amino acids: CASSLGQGASEQFF. CDR3 sequence (DNA): TGCGCCAGCAGCTTGGGTCAGGGGGCTAGTGAGCAGTTCTTC. The chain links TRBV5-1 to TRBJ2-1; 8 nucleotides match TRBD1. V lost 0 bases and J lost 9; bases outside the gene matches: 5. The CDR3 runs 14 residues. CDR1 and CDR2 (germline): SGHRS, YFSETQ.

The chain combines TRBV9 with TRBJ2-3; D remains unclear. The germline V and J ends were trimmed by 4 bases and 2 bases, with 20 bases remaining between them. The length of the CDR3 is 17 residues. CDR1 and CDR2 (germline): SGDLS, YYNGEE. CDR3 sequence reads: CASSPSPLAATTDTQYF. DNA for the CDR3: TGTGCCAGCAGCCCATCCCCGTTGGCGGCTACCACAGATACGCAGTATTTT.

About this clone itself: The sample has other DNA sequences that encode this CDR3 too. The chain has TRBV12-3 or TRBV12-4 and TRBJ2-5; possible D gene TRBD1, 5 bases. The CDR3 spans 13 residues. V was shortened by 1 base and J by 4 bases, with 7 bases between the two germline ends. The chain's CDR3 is CASSLGQGETQYF. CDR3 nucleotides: TGTGCCAGCAGTTTAGGGCAGGGAGAGACCCAGTACTTC.